These 16 T cell receptor beta chains were all obtained from the same sample, sequenced in a study of cytomegalovirus exposure and HLA in healthy donors. This PCR relied on a set of 60 Vbeta primers and 13 Jbeta primers. Profiling relied on immunoSEQ multiplex PCR, and the TCRdb table lists in-frame clones only, not all of them. The sample includes more than 150,000 clones, roughly 79% seen only once; the top ten take over 12%. Sequenced material: PBMCs. Every receptor here comes from a man aged 50-60 years in good health and CMV-seropositive.

The chain uses TRBV4-3 and TRBJ2-1; 8 nucleotides align to TRBD2. CDR1 and CDR2 from the germline V gene are LGHNA and YSLEER. Trimming took 1 base from V and 3 from J; bases not matched to a gene: 2. CDR3 size: 15 residues. Here the CDR3 reads CASSQAAGGYNEQFF. As DNA, the CDR3 is TGCGCCAGCAGCCAAGCTGCGGGGGGCTACAATGAGCAGTTCTTC.

A single count supports this clone. The chain is built from TRBV2 and TRBJ2-1; D is uncertain. Germline values: CDR1 SNHLY, CDR2 FYNNEI. Trimming stripped 8 bases from V and 3 bases from J, with 5 bases between. This CDR3 is built from 11 residues. The CDR3 spells CASEDYNEQFF. The CDR3 nucleotides are TGTGCCAGCGAGGACTACAATGAGCAGTTCTTC.

The chain recombines TRBV6-4 with TRBJ2-5, with 10 bases aligning to TRBD2. The CDR3 has 16 amino acids. With 2 bases clipped from V and 4 bases from J, the junction kept 7 bases outside the gene matches. From germline, CDR1 is MRHNA and CDR2 SNTAGT. The CDR3, as DNA: TGTGCCAGCAGTGACACTGCTAGCGGGGGCGCAGAGACCCAGTACTTC. It translates to CASSDTASGGAETQYF.

The chain employs TRBV4-3 and TRBJ2-6; D possibly corresponds to TRBD2 (6 bases). Germline V gene lookup returns CDR1 LGHNA and CDR2 YSLEER. The CDR3 runs 19 residues. Trimming cost V 7 bases and J 1 base, with 23 bases left between them. The CDR3 is CASISRGRGFDSGANVLTF. CDR3 nucleotides: TGCGCCAGCATCAGCCGGGGACGGGGGTTCGATTCTGGGGCCAACGTCCTGACTTTC.

The chain joins TRBV14 to TRBJ1-2; D unclear. From germline, CDR1 is SGHDN and CDR2 FVKESK. The CDR3 covers 13 residues. Trimming took 1 base from V and 7 from J, leaving 10 bases between them. In DNA form, the CDR3 reads TGTGCCAGCAGCCAAGTTACGGGGTTTGGCTACACCTTC. Amino acid sequence: CASSQVTGFGYTF.

J is TRBJ2-2 and V is TRBV2; 7 nucleotides align to TRBD2. CDR1 is SNHLY, CDR2 FYNNEI, per germline. J was trimmed by 4 bases and V by 5 bases; bases with no gene match: 7. The CDR3 runs 15 residues. The CDR3 reads CASSSWGTTTGELFF. CDR3 nucleotide sequence: TGTGCCAGCAGTAGCTGGGGGACTACCACCGGGGAGCTGTTTTTT.

Only a few counts were recorded for this clone. The V gene is TRBV5-1, the J gene TRBJ2-5; tentatively, D is TRBD1 (5 bases). The CDR3 is made up of 14 amino acids. Trimming removed 4 bases from V and 1 base from J, with 11 bases in between. The V gene's germline CDR1 is SGHRS and CDR2 YFSETQ. CDR3 sequence: CASSTGPVQETQYF. In DNA, the CDR3 is TGCGCCAGCAGCACAGGACCGGTCCAAGAGACCCAGTACTTC. Full variable domain (missing parts from reference TRBV5-1 and TRBJ2-5): KAGVTQTPRYLIKTRGQQVTLSCSPISGHRSVSWYQQTPGQGLQFLFEYFSETQRNKGNFPGRFSGRQFSNSRSEMNVSTLELGDSALYLCASSTGPVQETQYFGPGTRLLVL.

The rearrangement uses TRBV28 and TRBJ2-5; D call uncertain. Trimming pared 3 bases from V and 5 bases from J, leaving 4 bases between. CDR3 size: 11 residues. Germline-derived CDR1 and CDR2 are MDHEN and SYDVKM. The CDR3 spells CASSLSETQYF. The CDR3 DNA reads TGTGCCAGCAGTTTGAGTGAGACCCAGTACTTC.

The chain links TRBV6-1 to TRBJ1-3; 7 bases agree with TRBD1. Germline lookup yields CDR1 MNHNS and CDR2 SASEGT. The CDR3 extends over 16 amino acids. After removal of 0 bases from V and 4 bases from J, the junction contained 6 bases not matched to a gene. The DNA for the CDR3 is TGTGCCAGCAGTGAAGCGACAGGGTCGAACGGAAACACCATATATTTT. This translates into CASSEATGSNGNTIYF.

The rearrangement uses TRBV7-9 and TRBJ2-5; 14 positions match TRBD2. V shed 3 bases, J shed 1 base, and the junction held 4 bases outside the gene matches. The germline V gene encodes CDR1 SEHNR and CDR2 FQNEAQ (reference sequence). This CDR3 contains 17 residues. CDR3 sequence reads: CASSLPGTSGGQETQYF. CDR3 sequence (DNA): TGTGCCAGCAGCTTGCCCGGGACTAGCGGGGGCCAAGAGACCCAGTACTTC.

The J gene is TRBJ1-2, the V gene TRBV5-4; D may be TRBD1 (6 bases). CDR3 length: 14 residues. The ends were cut back, 3 bases at V and 6 bases at J, with 15 bases in the middle. Germline loops: CDR1 SGHNT, CDR2 YYREEE (reference sequence). CDR3 residues: CASSSDIDRHGYTF. DNA for the CDR3: TGTGCCAGCAGCTCGGACATAGACAGGCATGGCTACACCTTC.

The genes are TRBV10-1 and TRBJ2-2, with 7 positions matching TRBD2. The V segment lost 3 bases and the J segment 2 bases; nucleotides outside the gene matches: 6. The CDR3 runs to 16 residues. Germline loops: CDR1 WNHNN, CDR2 SYGVQD (reference sequence). For the CDR3, the DNA is TGCGCCAGCAGTGATCGGCCGGGACTAAACACCGGGGAGCTGTTTTTT. Protein product: CASSDRPGLNTGELFF.

The CDR3 here is CASSVRVYSNQPQHF. CDR3 in DNA: TGTGCCAGCAGTGTTAGAGTCTATAGCAATCAGCCCCAGCATTTT. The chain carries TRBV6-1 and TRBJ1-5; no firm D call. Germline V gene sequence: CDR1 MNHNS, CDR2 SASEGT. Trimming removed 4 bases at V and 0 bases at J, with 10 bases between. The CDR3 runs 15 residues.

The chain recombines TRBV19 with TRBJ1-1; D unclear. V shed 3 bases and J shed 3 bases, with 11 bases lying between them. There are 14 residues in the CDR3. Germline V gene sequence: CDR1 LNHDA, CDR2 SQIVND (reference sequence). CDR3 nucleotides: TGTGCCAGTAGTATCGGGAGTGGGGACACTGAAGCTTTCTTT. Protein sequence: CASSIGSGDTEAFF.

The rearrangement links TRBV4-1 to TRBJ1-2; 10 bases agree with TRBD1. The germline CDR1 and CDR2 sequences are MGHRA and YSYEKL. This CDR3 spans 16 amino acids. V shed 0 bases, J shed 7 bases, and the junction held 8 bases outside the gene matches. CDR3 nucleotide sequence: TGCGCCAGCAGCCAAGATTGGGGACAGGGGAAGTTTGGCTACACCTTC. This sequence encodes CASSQDWGQGKFGYTF.

The chain uses TRBV19 and TRBJ1-1; 7 bases are a match to TRBD1. Looked up from germline, CDR1 is LNHDA and CDR2 is SQIVND (reference sequence). The CDR3 covers 16 residues. Losses at the gene ends were 4 bases for V and 0 bases for J; bases not matched to a gene: 8. CDR3 coding DNA: TGTGCCAGTAGTACGTCGACAGGGTTCATGAACACTGAAGCTTTCTTT. Translated: CASSTSTGFMNTEAFF.